One and the same sample provided the 32 T cell receptor beta chains below, sequenced in a study of molecular identifiers for immune sequencing clone quantification. TCRdb itself ran the PCR reads through MiXCR, one entry per CDR3 protein. The sample yields approximately 550,000 distinct CDR3 sequences, over 20% seen once. Sample: naive CD8+ T cells from blood, with Jurkat cell RNA spiked in. As to subset: FACS-sorted CD8+CD4-CCR7+CD45RA+ naive T cells. These receptor sequences come from a human donor in good health. Some libraries in this study had Jurkat cell RNA spiked in.

Points on this clonotype: A much larger clonotype is one base distant, so this may be a read error. The gene calls are TRBV20-1 and TRBJ2-3; TRBD2 agrees at 7 bases. This CDR3 is 16 amino acids long. Germline V CDR1 and CDR2: DFQATT, SNEGSKA (reference sequence). CDR3 coding DNA: TGCGGTGCTAGAGATCGAATTAGCGGGCCCATGCCCCCGCAGTATTTT. It codes for CGARDRISGPMPPQYF.

At least ten counts were recorded for this clonotype. This chain connects TRBV14 to TRBJ2-1; either TRBD1 or TRBD2 may fit D (5 bases each). Trimming shortened V by 4 bases and J by 4 bases, and 20 bases separated the two germline ends. The CDR3 loop spans 17 amino acids. Germline V gene sequence: CDR1 SGHDN, CDR2 FVKESK. The CDR3 region has the DNA TGTGCCAGCAGCCGCTCCCACGGGGCCCCGCAGTACAATGAGCAGTTCTTC. Encoded protein: CASSRSHGAPQYNEQFF.

This clonotype was counted at least ten times. The chain is built from TRBV7-9 and TRBJ2-3; D is possibly TRBD2 (6 bases). This CDR3 has 13 amino acids. Trimming left V 4 bases short and J 10 bases short, with 15 bases between. The germline V gene has CDR1 SEHNR and CDR2 FQNEAQ (reference sequence). The CDR3, as DNA: TGTGCCAGCAGCTCCGGGACTTTTCGGGCGCAGTATTTT. It is translated as CASSSGTFRAQYF.

The CDR3 region has the DNA TGTGCCAGCAGCCGATCCGGGACAGTCGTCGGGCAGTACTTC. Its protein is CASSRSGTVVGQYF. This sequence joins TRBV3-1 and TRBJ2-7; 7 nucleotides line up with TRBD1. V lost 4 bases, J lost 9 bases, and 12 bases stayed unmatched. The germline gives CDR1 LGHDT, CDR2 YNNKEL (reference sequence). The CDR3 spans 14 residues.

The sample holds many counts of this clonotype. The genes are TRBV4-3 and TRBJ2-6; D not resolved. Trimming left V 1 base short and J 0 bases short, with 7 bases between. The length of the CDR3 is 16 residues. CDR1 is LGHNA, CDR2 YSLEER, per germline. The CDR3 sequence: CASSQARISGANVLTF. The CDR3 nucleotides read TGCGCCAGCAGCCAAGCACGGATCTCTGGGGCCAACGTCCTGACTTTC.

J is TRBJ2-7 and V is TRBV12-3 or TRBV12-4; 9 bases map to TRBD1. This CDR3 is 14 amino acids long. Losses at the gene ends were 4 bases for V and 6 bases for J; bases not matched to a gene: 7. In DNA form, the CDR3 reads TGTGCCAGCAGTTCCTCGGGACAGGGTAGCGAGCAGTACTTC. Translating it yields CASSSSGQGSEQYF.

About this clonotype itself: A much larger clone is a single base away; this may be a read error. This chain joins TRBV2 and TRBJ1-4, with D uncertain. From germline, CDR1 is SNHLY and CDR2 FYNNEI. CDR3 size: 14 residues. The CDR3 reads CANSEISNNEKLFF. The CDR3, as DNA: TGTGCCAACAGTGAAATTTCCAATAATGAAAAACTGTTTTTT.

The CDR3: CASSRPLDTGELFF. The CDR3 region has the DNA TGTGCCAGTAGTAGACCTTTGGACACCGGGGAGCTGTTTTTT. This chain connects TRBV19 to TRBJ2-2; D ambiguous. The CDR3 runs 14 residues. Germline-derived CDR1 and CDR2 are LNHDA and SQIVND (reference sequence). V lost 4 bases and J lost 3, with 9 bases in between.

This clonotype was recorded a few times. The chain carries TRBV4-3 and TRBJ1-1; D may be TRBD1 (6 bases). CDR1 is LGHNA, CDR2 YSLEER, per germline. This CDR3 spans 18 amino acids. Trimming removed 0 bases at V and 1 base at J, with 18 bases between. CDR3 sequence reads: CASSQDTIRGLENTEAFF. DNA for the CDR3: TGCGCCAGCAGCCAAGATACTATCCGGGGGCTAGAGAACACTGAAGCTTTCTTT.

This clonotype was detected many times. This chain joins TRBV25-1 and TRBJ2-1, with 8 bases lining up with TRBD2. Germline V gene data show CDR1 as MGHDK and CDR2 as SYGVNS. The CDR3 runs 14 residues. The trim removed 3 bases at V and 6 bases at J, leaving 4 bases unmatched. The CDR3 sequence: CASSESGSVNEQFF. In DNA, the CDR3 is TGTGCCAGCAGTGAGAGCGGGAGTGTCAATGAGCAGTTCTTC.

Turning to this clonotype: The CDR3 ends on some other residue instead of the conserved phenylalanine or tryptophan, so this is likely a read error. V is TRBV7-6 and J is TRBJ2-7, with D perhaps TRBD1 (6 bases). The germline V gene has CDR1 SGHVS and CDR2 FNYEAQ. This CDR3 has 14 amino acids. V dropped 2 bases and J dropped 5 bases, with 13 bases sitting between them. The CDR3 DNA is TGTGCCAGCAGCTTAACGTCAACAGGGCACGAGCAGTACATC. Translating gives CASSLTSTGHEQYI.

Note on this clonotype: This may stem from a read error, because a much larger clone lies one nucleotide away. The conserved closing phenylalanine or tryptophan is absent in this CDR3, likely reflecting a read error. This chain connects TRBV7-9 to TRBJ1-1; D is possibly TRBD1 (5 bases). Per the germline V gene, CDR1 is SEHNR and CDR2 is FQNEAQ (reference sequence). The CDR3 has 13 residues. Trimming took off 4 bases at V and 2 bases at J, with 8 bases between the two ends. The CDR3 DNA reads TGTGCCAGCAGCTCTGGGGCTAACACTGAAGCTTTCCTT. Its protein is CASSSGANTEAFL.

The V call is TRBV20-1, the J call TRBJ2-7; TRBD2 matches 7 bases. This CDR3 region has 17 residues. Germline CDR1 DFQATT, CDR2 SNEGSKA (reference sequence). The J segment lost 0 bases and the V segment lost 1 base, leaving 12 bases of the junction unmatched. DNA for the CDR3: TGCAGTGCTAGAGCCTTCGACGGAGGCGGGAGCTCCTACGAGCAGTACTTC. Translation gives CSARAFDGGGSSYEQYF.

A remark on this clonotype: Just one base apart from a much larger clone, this may be a read error. The chain joins TRBV28 to TRBJ2-6; D not resolved. Germline values: CDR1 MDHEN, CDR2 SYDVKM. V lost 6 bases and J lost 7, with 13 bases in between. The CDR3 runs 14 residues. DNA for the CDR3: TGTGCCAGCAGACCCCGTCTGGGCGCCAACGTCCTGACTTTC. It codes for CASRPRLGANVLTF.

A few counts support this clonotype. The rearrangement links TRBV11-3 to TRBJ2-7; weak D call: TRBD1 (5 bases). Germline-derived CDR1 and CDR2 are SGHNT and YENEEA. The CDR3 extends over 14 amino acids. Trimming cost V 4 bases and J 2 bases, with 12 bases left between them. This CDR3 reads CASSSAGKPYEQYF. The CDR3 nucleotides read TGTGCCAGCAGCTCGGCAGGGAAACCCTACGAGCAGTACTTC.

The V call is TRBV27, the J call TRBJ2-7; D is undetermined. V dropped 0 bases and J dropped 3 bases, with 9 bases sitting between them. Per the germline V gene, CDR1 is MNHEY and CDR2 is SMNVEV (reference sequence). The CDR3 is made up of 14 amino acids. This CDR3 reads CASSLSPENYEQYF. In DNA form, the CDR3 reads TGTGCCAGCAGTTTATCCCCCGAGAACTACGAGCAGTACTTC.

There are a few counts of this clonotype. The chain has TRBV29-1 and TRBJ2-1; 8 bases match TRBD1. V shed 3 bases and J 2 bases; nucleotides not matched to a gene: 3. Germline values: CDR1 SQVTM, CDR2 ANQGSEA. There are 14 residues in the CDR3. CDR3 nucleotide sequence: TGCAGCGTTGAGTCGGACAGGGCCTACAATGAGCAGTTCTTC. Translated, it gives CSVESDRAYNEQFF.

Comment on this clonotype: Germline and junction disagree at one end, which may indicate a read error. The CDR3 DNA follows: TGTGCCAGCAGCGCTGGGGGACAGTCATTGAGTGCGGACACTGAAACTTTCTTT. It encodes CASSAGGQSLSADTETFF. This chain joins TRBV3-1 and TRBJ1-1, with 7 nucleotides matching TRBD1. The germline V gene has CDR1 LGHDT and CDR2 YNNKEL (reference sequence). This CDR3 spans 18 amino acids.

The V call is TRBV6-2 or TRBV6-3, the J call TRBJ1-1, with D tentatively TRBD1 (6 bases). Trimming took 2 bases from V and 6 from J, leaving 10 bases between them. CDR1 and CDR2 (germline): MNHEY, SVGEGT. The CDR3 loop spans 13 amino acids. DNA of the CDR3: TGTGCCAGCAGTTACGCAGGGGCCGCTGAAGCTTTCTTT. Its protein is CASSYAGAAEAFF.

The genes are TRBV12-3 or TRBV12-4 and TRBJ1-2; D unresolved. CDR3 length equals 13 residues. Deletions cut 2 bases from V and 8 bases from J, with 12 bases between. CDR3 amino acids: CASSLTSAFGYTF. The CDR3, as DNA: TGTGCCAGCAGTTTAACGTCGGCGTTCGGCTACACCTTC.

V and J are TRBV29-1 and TRBJ2-7, with 9 bases that match TRBD1. V trimming: 2 bases; J trimming: 4 bases; junction bases outside the gene matches: 12. From germline, CDR1 is SQVTM and CDR2 ANQGSEA. The CDR3 runs 16 residues. Written as DNA, the CDR3 is TGCAGCGTTGAACTAAGACGCGGACAGGGGACTTACGAGCAGTACTTC. Translating gives CSVELRRGQGTYEQYF.

Note on this clonotype: A single base separates this from a much larger clone, so it may be a read error. The gene calls are TRBV5-3 and TRBJ2-2; D is perhaps TRBD2 (5 bases). TRBV5-3 has ORF status, its function being uncertain. The CDR3 has 16 residues. For the CDR3, the DNA is TGTGCCAGCAGCTTGGGCCCTGTTTTGGTGACCGGGGTGCTGTTTTTT. Its translation is CASSLGPVLVTGVLFF.

At least ten counts were recorded for this clonotype. V gene TRBV4-1 combines with J gene TRBJ1-5; D uncertain. Germline-derived CDR1 and CDR2 are MGHRA and YSYEKL. The V and J ends lost 0 bases and 6 bases respectively, with 12 bases between them. The CDR3 extends over 15 amino acids. In DNA, the CDR3 is TGCGCCAGCAGCCAAGAACTGGGGAACAGTCAGCCCCAGCATTTT. Translation gives CASSQELGNSQPQHF.

The chain couples TRBV10-3 to TRBJ2-3; a weak D match, TRBD1 (5 bases). Germline V CDR1 and CDR2: ENHRY, SYGVKD. With 3 bases removed from V and 2 bases from J, the gap between germline ends came to 21 bases. The CDR3 length is 18 residues. CDR3 residues: CAISDPVGQGTNTDTQYF. As DNA, the CDR3 is TGTGCCATCAGTGACCCCGTGGGGCAGGGCACTAACACAGATACGCAGTATTTT.

V is TRBV6-2 or TRBV6-3 and J is TRBJ2-2, with unresolved D. The germline V gene encodes CDR1 MNHEY and CDR2 SVGEGT. The CDR3 runs 15 residues. V shed 7 bases and J shed 2 bases, with 14 bases lying between them. CDR3 protein: CASIELGPNTGELFF. In nucleotides, the CDR3 is TGTGCCAGCATCGAGTTGGGCCCCAACACCGGGGAGCTGTTTTTT.

The rearrangement joins TRBV28 to TRBJ1-2; TRBD1 agrees at 9 bases. CDR1 is MDHEN and CDR2 is SYDVKM in the germline V gene. This CDR3 spans 16 amino acids. The J segment lost 4 bases and the V segment lost 4 bases, leaving 10 bases of the junction unmatched. The CDR3 DNA follows: TGTGCCAGCAGTTCGGTCGGGACAGGGCTCCTCTATGGCTACACCTTC. Translated, it gives CASSSVGTGLLYGYTF.

There are many counts of this clonotype. The gene calls are TRBV5-6 and TRBJ2-7; TRBD2 is a possible D gene (6 bases). This CDR3 contains 11 residues. Per the germline V gene, CDR1 is SGHDT and CDR2 is YYEEEE. Trimming cost V 3 bases and J 10 bases, with 11 bases left between them. CDR3 DNA sequence: TGTGCCAGCAGCTGGGCGGGGTCCCAGTACTTC. Its translation is CASSWAGSQYF.

This clonotype appeared a few times. The rearrangement links TRBV10-3 to TRBJ2-7; 7 bases align to TRBD2. Germline trimming cut 3 bases from V and 5 bases from J; bases unmatched to any gene: 10. CDR1 is ENHRY, CDR2 SYGVKD, per germline. The CDR3 has 15 residues. For the CDR3, the DNA is TGTGCCATCAGTGACCCCCCCAGGGCGGGGGACGAGCAGTACTTC. Translation: CAISDPPRAGDEQYF.

The chain has TRBV7-9 and TRBJ2-7, with D possibly matching TRBD1 (6 bases). Germline V gene data show CDR1 as SEHNR and CDR2 as FQNEAQ (reference sequence). Between the trimmed V and J ends, which lost 5 bases and 7 bases, there was a span of 18 bases. The CDR3 is 14 amino acids. The CDR3, as DNA: TGTGCCAGCAGCCTCCCAGGGGTAACACAAGAGCAGTACTTC. Protein: CASSLPGVTQEQYF.

To note about this clonotype: Likely a read error: the CDR3 ends without its conserved phenylalanine or tryptophan. The V call is TRBV4-2, the J call TRBJ2-1; unclear D gene. Germline lookup yields CDR1 LGHNA and CDR2 YNFKEQ. The CDR3 has 13 amino acids. V was shortened by 1 base and J by 10 bases, with 11 bases between the two germline ends. CDR3 bases: TGTGCCAGCAGCCAAGCTCAAGCCGGGGAGCAGTTCCTC. Translated: CASSQAQAGEQFL.

The V gene is TRBV2, the J gene TRBJ1-1; D may be TRBD1 (5 bases). V shed 2 bases and J shed 7 bases, with 8 bases lying between them. Germline V gene sequence: CDR1 SNHLY, CDR2 FYNNEI. The CDR3 spans 12 residues. The CDR3 loop is CASSELGVEAFF. For the CDR3, the DNA is TGTGCCAGCAGTGAATTGGGGGTTGAAGCTTTCTTT.

This clonotype was recorded many times. The chain has TRBV7-9 and TRBJ1-1; 8 nucleotides match TRBD1. In germline, CDR1 is SEHNR, CDR2 FQNEAQ (reference sequence). The CDR3 extends over 14 amino acids. J lost 2 bases, V lost 3 bases, and 2 bases had no gene match. The CDR3 bases are TGTGCCAGCAGCTTCGGACAGGGAAACACTGAAGCTTTCTTT. Encoded protein: CASSFGQGNTEAFF.